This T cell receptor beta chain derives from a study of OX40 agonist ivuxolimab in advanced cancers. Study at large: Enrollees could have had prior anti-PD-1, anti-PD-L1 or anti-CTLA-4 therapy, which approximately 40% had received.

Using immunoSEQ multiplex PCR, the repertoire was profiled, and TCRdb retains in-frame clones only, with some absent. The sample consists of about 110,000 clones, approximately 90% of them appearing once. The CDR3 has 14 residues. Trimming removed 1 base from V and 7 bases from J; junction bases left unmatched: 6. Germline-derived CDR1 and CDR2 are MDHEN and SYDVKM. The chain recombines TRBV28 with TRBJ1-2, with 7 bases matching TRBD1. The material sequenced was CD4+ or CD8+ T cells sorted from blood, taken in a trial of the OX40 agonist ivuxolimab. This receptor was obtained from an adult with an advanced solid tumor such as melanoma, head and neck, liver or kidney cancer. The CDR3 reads CASSLLEGAGGYTF. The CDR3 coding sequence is TGTGCCAGCAGTTTATTAGAGGGGGCCGGTGGCTACACCTTC.